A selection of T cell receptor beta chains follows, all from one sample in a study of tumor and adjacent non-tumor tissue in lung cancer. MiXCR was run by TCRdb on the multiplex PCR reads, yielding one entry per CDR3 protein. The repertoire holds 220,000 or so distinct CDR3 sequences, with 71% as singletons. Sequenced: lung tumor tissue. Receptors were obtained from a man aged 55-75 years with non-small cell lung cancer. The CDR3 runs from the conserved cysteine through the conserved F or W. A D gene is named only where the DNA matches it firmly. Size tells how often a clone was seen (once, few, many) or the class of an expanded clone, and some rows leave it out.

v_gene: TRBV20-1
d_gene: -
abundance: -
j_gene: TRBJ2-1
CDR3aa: CSARFFTGDHNEQFF
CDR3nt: TGCAGTGCTAGATTCTTCACGGGAGACCACAATGAGCAGTTCTTC

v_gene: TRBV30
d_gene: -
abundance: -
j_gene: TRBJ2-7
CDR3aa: CAWRPDTASCEQYF
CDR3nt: TGTGCCTGGAGACCCGACACAGCCTCCTGTGAACAGTACTTC

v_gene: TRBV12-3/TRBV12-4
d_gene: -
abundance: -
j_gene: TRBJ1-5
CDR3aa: CVSSLKGRDQPQHF
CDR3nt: TGTGTCAGCAGTTTAAAGGGTCGAGATCAGCCCCAGCATTTT

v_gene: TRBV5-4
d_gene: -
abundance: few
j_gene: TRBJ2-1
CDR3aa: CASSLAGSVRFDEQFF
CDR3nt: TGTGCCAGCAGCTTGGCCGGTTCCGTGCGGTTCGATGAGCAGTTCTTC

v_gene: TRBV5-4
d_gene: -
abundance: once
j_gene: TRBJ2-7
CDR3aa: CASCLRSGLSYEQYF
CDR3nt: TGTGCCAGCTGCTTAAGGTCGGGACTTTCATACGAACAGTACTTC

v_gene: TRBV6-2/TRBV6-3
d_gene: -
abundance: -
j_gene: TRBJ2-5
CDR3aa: CASSHSLSETQYF
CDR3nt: TGTGCCAGCAGTCACTCCCTTTCGGAGACCCAGTACTTC

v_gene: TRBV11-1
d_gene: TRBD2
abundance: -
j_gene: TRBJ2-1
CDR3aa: CARNLFGGTGNEHFF
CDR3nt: TGTGCCAGGAACTTATTCGGGGGGACTGGAAATGAGCATTTCTTC

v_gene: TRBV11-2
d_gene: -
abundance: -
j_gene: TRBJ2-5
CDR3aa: CASSSTWEETKNF
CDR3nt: TGTGCCAGCAGCTCTACATGGGAAGAGACCAAGAACTTC

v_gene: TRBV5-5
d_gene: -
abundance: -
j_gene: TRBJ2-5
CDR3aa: CASSLRPGLVETQYF
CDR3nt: TGTGCCAGCAGCTTGCGCCCCGGGCTCGTGGAGACCCAGTACTTC

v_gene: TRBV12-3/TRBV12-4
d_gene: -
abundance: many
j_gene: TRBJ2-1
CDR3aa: CASRGEGWEQFF
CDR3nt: TGTGCCAGCAGGGGTGAAGGATGGGAGCAGTTCTTC

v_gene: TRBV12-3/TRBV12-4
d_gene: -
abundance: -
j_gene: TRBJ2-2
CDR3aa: CASSLIRTEEGTGELFF
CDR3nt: TGTGCCAGCAGTCTTATTCGGACAGAGGAAGGCACCGGGGAGCTGTTTTTT

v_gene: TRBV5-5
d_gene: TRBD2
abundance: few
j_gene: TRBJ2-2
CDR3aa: CASSILAGGTGELFF
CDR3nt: TGTGCCAGCAGCATACTAGCGGGAGGCACCGGGGAGCTGTTTTTT

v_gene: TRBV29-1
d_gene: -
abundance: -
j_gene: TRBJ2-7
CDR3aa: CSVDRYRVLAYGRYF
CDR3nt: TGCAGCGTTGACCGGTACAGAGTTTTAGCCTACGGGCGGTACTTC

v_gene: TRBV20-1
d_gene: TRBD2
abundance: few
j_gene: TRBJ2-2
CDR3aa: CSASAGTRPMNTGELFF
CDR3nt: TGCAGTGCTTCAGCCGGGACTAGGCCTATGAACACCGGGGAGCTGTTTTTT

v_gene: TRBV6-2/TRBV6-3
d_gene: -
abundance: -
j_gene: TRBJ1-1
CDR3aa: CASSTIPNTEAFF
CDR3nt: TGTGCCAGCAGTACGATCCCGAACACTGAAGCTTTCTTT

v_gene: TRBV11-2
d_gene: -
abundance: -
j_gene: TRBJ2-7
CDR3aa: CASSLEGLGDEQYF
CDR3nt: TGTGCCAGCAGCTTAGAGGGGCTGGGGGACGAGCAGTACTTC

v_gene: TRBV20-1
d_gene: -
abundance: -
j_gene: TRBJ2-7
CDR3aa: CIARQSTYEQYF
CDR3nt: TGCATTGCTAGACAGTCCACTTACGAGCAGTACTTC

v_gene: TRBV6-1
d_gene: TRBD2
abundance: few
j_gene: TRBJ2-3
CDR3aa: CASISSGRAMDTQYF
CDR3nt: TGTGCCAGCATCTCTAGCGGGAGGGCCATGGATACGCAGTATTTT

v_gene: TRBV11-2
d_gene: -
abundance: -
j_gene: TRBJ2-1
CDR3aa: CASSGGTGNIYNEQFF
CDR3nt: TGTGCAAGCAGCGGCGGAACCGGGAATATATACAATGAGCAGTTCTTC

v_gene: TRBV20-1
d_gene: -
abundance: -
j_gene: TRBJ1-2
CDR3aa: CSADAAKVYGYTF
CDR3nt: TGCAGTGCAGACGCCGCGAAAGTCTATGGCTACACCTTC

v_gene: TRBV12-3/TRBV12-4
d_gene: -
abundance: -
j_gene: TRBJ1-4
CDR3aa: CASSKRQADEKLFF
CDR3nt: TGTGCCAGCAGCAAGAGACAGGCTGATGAAAAACTGTTTTTT

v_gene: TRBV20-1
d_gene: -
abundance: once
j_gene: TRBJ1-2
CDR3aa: CSVRGRRGYIF
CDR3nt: TGTAGTGTTAGGGGCCGACGGGGCTACATCTTC

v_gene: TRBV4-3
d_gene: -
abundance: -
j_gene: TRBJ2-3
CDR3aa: CASSSFGYSSGDTQYF
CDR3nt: TGCGCCAGCTCATCCTTCGGATACTCTAGTGGAGATACGCAGTATTTT

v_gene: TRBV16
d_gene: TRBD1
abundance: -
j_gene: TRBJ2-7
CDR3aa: CASSPTGSHYKQYF
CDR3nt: TGTGCCAGCAGCCCGACAGGGTCCCACTACAAGCAGTACTTC

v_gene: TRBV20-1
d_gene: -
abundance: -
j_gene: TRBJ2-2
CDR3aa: CSAPSGARGELFF
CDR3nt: TGCAGTGCTCCGTCGGGGGCCAGGGGGGAGCTGTTTTTT

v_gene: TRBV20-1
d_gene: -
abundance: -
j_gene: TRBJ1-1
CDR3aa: CSAHQGISEEAFF
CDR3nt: TGCAGTGCTCACCAGGGAATATCAGAAGAAGCTTTCTTT

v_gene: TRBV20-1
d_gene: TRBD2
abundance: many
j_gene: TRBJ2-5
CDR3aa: CSAREGTSAQETQYF
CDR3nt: TGCAGTGCTAGAGAGGGGACTAGCGCACAAGAGACCCAGTACTTC

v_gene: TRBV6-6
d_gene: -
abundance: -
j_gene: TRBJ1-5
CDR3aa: CASSYTQGLHPQHF
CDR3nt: TGTGCCAGCAGTTACACTCAGGGGCTTCACCCCCAGCATTTT